This T cell receptor (beta chain) appears in the sequencing data of a study of identical twins listed by TCRdb under 2016. With respect to the entire study: To test whether fetal clonotypes persist, this study deep-sequenced TCR alpha and beta repertoires from monozygotic twins, from unrelated adults of various ages, and from cord blood. To rule out contamination, the twin experiments were replicated at different times with different library preparation protocols. Points the paper makes about the study in general: Invariant T cells such as MAIT and iNKT could partly confound zero-insertion analyses, although diverse VJ usage argued against such confounding for most clonotypes. Out-of-frame TCR alpha sequences shared between twins showed an excess of low generation-probability sequences compared with coincidental sharing between unrelated individuals. In monozygotic twins, recombination models systematically underestimated out-of-frame TCR alpha sharing, but the models matched the sharing seen between unrelated individuals. In beta out-of-frame sequences, excess twin sharing was weaker, because having fewer shared sequences lowered the signal-to-noise ratio. Because the same donors could not be followed over many years, the conclusions depended on cross-sectional statistical analysis. Fewer insertions were carried by abundant cord blood beta clonotypes; a weaker similar trend was observed in young adult naive repertoires, while no such trend was observed in memory repertoires.

V is shortened by 6 bases, J by 5 bases, and the region joining them spans 19 bases. Including the terminal cysteine and phenylalanine, the CDR3 comprises 15 residues. Only the CDR3 portion is preserved as DNA: 45 bases, with reading frame beginning at the first base. A note on this clonotype: No cognate antigen has been identified for it. No much larger clone exists at a distance of one base, and base qualities are not known.

Library generation was performed with 5' RACE. Sequencer: Illumina HiSeq 2000. Template switching added a universal primer binding site, and the final cDNA carried a unique molecular identifier that allowed TCR cDNA molecules to be counted accurately. First-strand cDNA for TCR alpha and beta chains was synthesized from specific primers in the conserved constant-segment region. To control for contamination, every cDNA library was double barcoded, receiving both a SMART-Mk sample barcode and Illumina barcodes. TruSeq adapter sequences and Illumina sample barcodes were added in two successive PCR steps. The TCR alpha and beta cDNA libraries were sequenced on the Illumina HiSeq platform using custom primers. The study's own analysis went as follows. MiGEC was used to process raw reads and extract unique molecular identifiers, and MiXCR was used to find CDR3 positions. Recombination models were inferred per individual with the repgenHMM and IGoR tools using an EM algorithm. The tcR package in R was used for shared clonotype analysis, with sharing normalized by the product of cloneset sizes. To study raw recombination free of thymic and clonal selection effects, out-of-frame nonproductive sequences were analyzed. TCRdb applied fastp at Q25 and MiXCR to the public reads, then kept only in-frame beta chains. Rows are combined by CDR3 protein, so each entry shows the most common genes and DNA. It is TCRdb's table, rather than the study itself, that gives the V and J calls and clone size. The sample records about 660,000 distinct CDR3 sequences, 8.5% to 9.5% of which are singletons. 0.8% to 1% of the sample comes from the top ten.

Every donor in the study was a healthy Caucasian. The twin cohort consisted of three pairs of female monozygotic twins, all aged roughly 18 to 29 years. RNA for TCR libraries was isolated from peripheral blood mononuclear cells. These same data were also listed under a study on yellow fever vaccine responses in identical twins. That second report states: According to the authors, in identical twins the way T cells responded to vaccination appeared partly convergent and partly personalized. In identical twins, the study followed T cell clones that responded to the vaccine with precision.

The sequence was collected from a woman aged 18-29 years in good health. The rearranged segments are TRBV12-3 or TRBV12-4 and TRBJ2-5; TRBD1 could be the D gene, as 6 bases match. The sequenced sample consisted of PBMCs. The CDR3 reads CASSSSTGIGETQYF. The DNA sequence is TGTGCCAGCAGCTCATCAACAGGGATTGGGGAGACCCAGTACTTC.